This is a list of T cell receptor beta chains from one sample in a study of CD8+ T cells in alopecia areata. Clones were read by immunoSEQ multiplex PCR, and TCRdb kept only the in-frame ones, dropping some. The table includes about 70,000 clones, approximately 28% detected once. Sequenced material: CD8+ T cells sorted from blood, taken at week 4, from a patient treated with tofacitinib. The receptors here all came from a human donor with alopecia areata. The CDR3 runs from the conserved cysteine through the conserved F or W. Fields, in order: V gene, J gene, CDR3 length, D gene, CDR3 protein, CDR3 DNA. A D gene is named only where the DNA matches it firmly.

v_call: TRBV27
j_call: TRBJ2-6
cdr3_length: 13
d_call: .
cdr3_aa: CASSLTGANVLTF
cdr3_nt: TGTGCCAGCAGTTTAACTGGGGCCAACGTCCTGACTTTC

v_call: TRBV5-1
j_call: TRBJ2-1
cdr3_length: 13
d_call: .
cdr3_aa: CASNPLPGNEQFF
cdr3_nt: TGCGCCAGCAACCCTTTACCGGGGAATGAGCAGTTCTTC

v_call: TRBV5-1
j_call: TRBJ2-1
cdr3_length: 15
d_call: TRBD2
cdr3_aa: CASSLAPGGRTEQFF
cdr3_nt: TGCGCCAGCAGCTTGGCTCCGGGAGGGCGGACTGAGCAGTTCTTC

v_call: TRBV5-1
j_call: TRBJ1-1
cdr3_length: 15
d_call: .
cdr3_aa: CASRGKGGLNTEAFF
cdr3_nt: TGCGCCAGCCGAGGCAAGGGAGGGCTGAACACTGAAGCTTTCTTT